This T cell receptor beta chain was found in a study of cytomegalovirus exposure and HLA in healthy donors. At the level of the study: In a previous analysis, 110 million or so unique TCR beta sequences were found from 150 million to 200 million T cells. Findings and caveats of the study: The study recorded about 160 TCR beta chains that were cytomegalovirus-associated. Later analysis demonstrated an association between a missense DCLRE1C variant and TCR beta V- and J-gene trimming. When a later analysis was performed, an Asian-associated ancestry cluster reportedly had fewer N-insertions than the roughly 630-donor mean.

The V gene's germline CDR1 is KGHSH and CDR2 LQKENI. The V and J ends lost 5 bases and 4 bases, in that order; junction bases with no gene match: 10. The CDR3 runs to 15 residues. A few counts support this clone. No antigen is known for it. Both 60 Vbeta primers and 13 Jbeta primers went into the PCR. TCRdb's copy holds only in-frame clones and misses some; the assay was immunoSEQ multiplex PCR. The sample holds about 110,000 clones, roughly 70% seen once. Material for sequencing was PBMCs. This sequence joins TRBV18 and TRBJ2-7; 8 positions agree with TRBD1. The origin of this receptor is a woman aged 30 to 39 in good health and CMV-seronegative. The CDR3 here is CASSERTGRGYEQYF. The CDR3 nucleotides read TGTGCCAGCTCAGAACGGACAGGGCGAGGGTACGAGCAGTACTTC.